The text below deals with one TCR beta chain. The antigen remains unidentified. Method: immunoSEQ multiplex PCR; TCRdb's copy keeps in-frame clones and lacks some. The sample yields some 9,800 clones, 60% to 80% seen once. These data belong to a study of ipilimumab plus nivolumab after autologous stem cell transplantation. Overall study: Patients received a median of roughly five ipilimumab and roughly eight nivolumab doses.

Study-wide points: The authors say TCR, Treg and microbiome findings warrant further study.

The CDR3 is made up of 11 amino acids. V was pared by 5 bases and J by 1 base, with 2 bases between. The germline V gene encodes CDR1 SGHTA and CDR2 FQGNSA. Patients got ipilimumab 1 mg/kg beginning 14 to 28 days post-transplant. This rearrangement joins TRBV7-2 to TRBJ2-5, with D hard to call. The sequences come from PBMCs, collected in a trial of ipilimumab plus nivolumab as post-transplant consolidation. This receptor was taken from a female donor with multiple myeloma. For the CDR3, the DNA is TGTGCCAGCAGCCCCCAAGAGACCCAGTACTTC. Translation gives CASSPQETQYF. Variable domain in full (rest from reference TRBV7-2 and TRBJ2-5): GAGVSQSPSNKVTEKGKDVELRCDPISGHTALYWYRQSLGQGLEFLIYFQGNSAPDKSGLPSDRFSAERTGGSVSTLTIQRTQQEDSAVYLCASSPQETQYFGPGTRLLVL.